The rows below give T cell receptor beta chains drawn from one sample of a study of blood T cell repertoires in COVID-19. Measured with immunoSEQ multiplex PCR; TCRdb has only the in-frame clones, and not every one. The sample yields approximately 450,000 clones, 75% to 90% seen once. The sequencing input was PBMCs or T cells enriched from blood (not recorded which). Source of these receptors: a man between 25 and 39 years old who had recovered from COVID-19. CDR3s include the opening cysteine and the closing phenylalanine or tryptophan. The D gene is left open where the match is weak. Only some rows state a clone size, as once, few, many or a class for expanded clones.

J: TRBJ1-1
D: NA
size: NA
V: TRBV11-2
CDR3: CASSLLEDTEAFF
DNA: TGTGCCAGCAGCTTACTGGAGGACACTGAAGCTTTCTTT

J: TRBJ2-3
D: NA
size: NA
V: TRBV20-1
CDR3: CSATSDWVEYF
DNA: TGCAGTGCTACTTCGGACTGGGTGGAGTATTTT

J: TRBJ2-5
D: TRBD2
size: NA
V: TRBV30
CDR3: CAWSPIGGAGLQETQYF
DNA: TGTGCCTGGAGTCCAATCGGGGGGGCGGGCCTCCAAGAGACCCAGTACTTC

J: TRBJ2-2
D: NA
size: NA
V: TRBV27
CDR3: CASTGQFPTGELFF
DNA: TGTGCCAGCACTGGGCAGTTCCCCACCGGGGAGCTGTTTTTT

J: TRBJ2-2
D: NA
size: NA
V: TRBV19
CDR3: CASTIVPNTGELFF
DNA: TGTGCCAGTACCATAGTGCCCAACACCGGGGAGCTGTTTTTT

J: TRBJ1-4
D: TRBD1
size: once
V: TRBV15
CDR3: CATSRDLTGVGEKLFF
DNA: TGTGCCACCAGCAGAGACCTGACAGGGGTGGGCGAAAAACTGTTTTTT

J: TRBJ2-1
D: TRBD2
size: once
V: TRBV15
CDR3: CATSRGRGLGSYNEQFF
DNA: TGTGCCACCAGCAGAGGACGTGGACTAGGGTCCTACAATGAGCAGTTCTTC

J: TRBJ2-5
D: NA
size: NA
V: TRBV13
CDR3: CASSPSIGAGETQYF
DNA: TGTGCCAGCAGCCCATCCATTGGAGCGGGCGAGACCCAGTACTTC

J: TRBJ1-2
D: TRBD1
size: NA
V: TRBV2
CDR3: CASSEGQGRDGYTF
DNA: TGTGCCAGCAGTGAGGGACAGGGGAGGGATGGCTACACCTTC

J: TRBJ2-7
D: NA
size: few
V: TRBV25-1
CDR3: CASARVGTLTYEQYF
DNA: TGTGCCAGCGCCCGAGTCGGGACACTAACCTACGAGCAGTACTTC

J: TRBJ2-7
D: TRBD2
size: NA
V: TRBV28
CDR3: CASSLVTSGSPPGVEQYF
DNA: TGTGCCAGCAGTCTGGTGACTAGCGGGAGCCCCCCGGGGGTCGAGCAGTACTTC

J: TRBJ1-2
D: NA
size: NA
V: TRBV6-5
CDR3: CASSYSIAGNYGYTF
DNA: TGTGCCAGCAGTTACTCGATAGCTGGTAACTATGGCTACACCTTC

J: TRBJ2-5
D: TRBD2
size: NA
V: TRBV5-1
CDR3: CASSLGASGFGETQYF
DNA: TGCGCCAGCAGCTTGGGGGCTAGCGGCTTCGGCGAGACCCAGTACTTC

J: TRBJ2-7
D: TRBD2
size: NA
V: TRBV6-1
CDR3: CASNDGTSVFSSYEQYF
DNA: TGTGCCAGCAATGACGGGACTAGCGTGTTTAGCTCCTACGAGCAGTACTTC

J: TRBJ2-7
D: NA
size: NA
V: TRBV28
CDR3: CASSVPPFYEQYF
DNA: TGTGCCAGCAGTGTTCCCCCCTTTTACGAGCAGTACTTC

J: TRBJ2-7
D: NA
size: few
V: TRBV28
CDR3: CASSFFSTYEQYF
DNA: TGTGCCAGCAGTTTTTTTTCTACCTACGAGCAGTACTTC

J: TRBJ1-1
D: NA
size: NA
V: TRBV28
CDR3: CASRLWGDQEAFF
DNA: TGTGCCAGCAGGCTCTGGGGGGACCAAGAAGCTTTCTTT

J: TRBJ1-5
D: NA
size: once
V: TRBV5-4
CDR3: CASSTQGSNQPQHF
DNA: TGTGCCAGCAGCACACAGGGATCCAATCAGCCCCAGCATTTT

J: TRBJ2-1
D: NA
size: NA
V: TRBV20-1
CDR3: CSASSSVRGEQFF
DNA: TGCAGTGCTAGTTCTAGCGTTAGGGGTGAGCAGTTCTTC

J: TRBJ2-2
D: NA
size: NA
V: TRBV3-1/TRBV3-2
CDR3: CASSQWVKRGDTGELFF
DNA: TGTGCCAGCAGCCAATGGGTAAAAAGGGGTGACACCGGGGAGCTGTTTTTT

J: TRBJ1-2
D: NA
size: few
V: TRBV6-5
CDR3: CASSTLGGNYGYTF
DNA: TGTGCCAGCAGTACGCTCGGGGGAAACTATGGCTACACCTTC

J: TRBJ2-2
D: TRBD2
size: NA
V: TRBV7-2
CDR3: CASSLVSGSSGELFF
DNA: TGTGCCAGCAGCTTAGTTAGCGGGAGCTCGGGGGAGCTGTTTTTT

J: TRBJ1-1
D: NA
size: NA
V: TRBV5-1
CDR3: CASSLEGVNTEAFF
DNA: TGCGCCAGCAGCTTGGAGGGGGTGAACACTGAAGCTTTCTTT

J: TRBJ2-4
D: TRBD1
size: NA
V: TRBV14
CDR3: CASSSNRGQLGIQYF
DNA: TGTGCCAGCAGTTCCAACAGGGGGCAATTGGGCATTCAGTACTTC

J: TRBJ1-4
D: TRBD1
size: NA
V: TRBV5-1
CDR3: CASSLVSGGDRLFF
DNA: TGCGCCAGCAGCTTGGTTTCAGGGGGCGATAGACTGTTTTTT

J: TRBJ1-1
D: NA
size: NA
V: TRBV30
CDR3: CAWIGHSTNTEAFF
DNA: TGTGCCTGGATAGGACACTCCACGAACACTGAAGCTTTCTTT

J: TRBJ1-5
D: TRBD1
size: NA
V: TRBV18
CDR3: CASSPPGGPQHF
DNA: TGTGCCAGCTCACCCCCAGGGGGGCCCCAGCATTTT

J: TRBJ1-4
D: NA
size: NA
V: TRBV11-2
CDR3: CASSLRLRGTNEKLFF
DNA: TGTGCCAGCAGCTTACGCCTAAGGGGAACTAATGAAAAACTGTTTTTT

J: TRBJ1-2
D: NA
size: once
V: TRBV7-9
CDR3: CASSLELSYTF
DNA: TGTGCCAGCAGCTTAGAGCTGAGCTACACCTTC

J: TRBJ2-7
D: NA
size: NA
V: TRBV27
CDR3: CASRDPGQTGEQYF
DNA: TGTGCCAGCCGGGACCCAGGACAGACCGGCGAGCAGTACTTC

J: TRBJ2-7
D: NA
size: NA
V: TRBV9
CDR3: CASSVDPRGGTYEQYF
DNA: TGTGCCAGCAGCGTAGACCCCCGGGGAGGTACCTACGAGCAGTACTTC

J: TRBJ2-5
D: NA
size: NA
V: TRBV18
CDR3: CASSPRDSKETQYF
DNA: TGTGCCAGCTCACCGCGGGACTCAAAAGAGACCCAGTACTTC

J: TRBJ1-2
D: NA
size: NA
V: TRBV28
CDR3: CASRRVANYGYTF
DNA: TGTGCCAGCAGGAGGGTTGCGAACTATGGCTACACCTTC

J: TRBJ2-2
D: NA
size: NA
V: TRBV3-1/TRBV3-2
CDR3: CASSQVQTGWDAGELFF
DNA: TGTGCCAGCAGCCAAGTCCAGACAGGCTGGGACGCCGGGGAGCTGTTTTTT

J: TRBJ2-7
D: TRBD2
size: NA
V: TRBV4-1
CDR3: CASSQEGLAGATVQYF
DNA: TGCGCCAGCAGCCAAGAGGGACTAGCGGGAGCCACCGTGCAGTACTTC

J: TRBJ1-2
D: NA
size: NA
V: TRBV6-5
CDR3: CASRPSPRADYGYTF
DNA: TGTGCCAGCAGACCCAGTCCCAGGGCGGACTATGGCTACACCTTC

J: TRBJ2-2
D: TRBD2
size: NA
V: TRBV9
CDR3: CASGGLAGGGELFF
DNA: TGTGCCAGCGGGGGACTAGCGGGTGGCGGGGAGCTGTTTTTT

J: TRBJ2-7
D: NA
size: NA
V: TRBV5-4
CDR3: CASSWQGSYEQYF
DNA: TGTGCCAGCAGCTGGCAGGGCTCCTACGAGCAGTACTTC

J: TRBJ1-2
D: TRBD1
size: NA
V: TRBV7-9
CDR3: CASSLAEWTGDPNYGYTF
DNA: TGTGCCAGCAGCTTAGCGGAGTGGACAGGGGACCCGAACTATGGCTACACCTTC

J: TRBJ1-1
D: NA
size: NA
V: TRBV11-2
CDR3: CASSLRGGADTEAFF
DNA: TGTGCCAGCAGCTTACGGGGCGGGGCGGACACTGAAGCTTTCTTT

J: TRBJ1-4
D: TRBD1
size: NA
V: TRBV30
CDR3: CARATGGTNEKLFF
DNA: TGTGCCAGAGCGACAGGGGGAACTAATGAAAAACTGTTTTTT

J: TRBJ1-5
D: TRBD1
size: NA
V: TRBV10-3
CDR3: CATGTAINQPQHF
DNA: TGTGCCACGGGGACAGCCATCAATCAGCCCCAGCATTTT

J: TRBJ1-1
D: NA
size: NA
V: TRBV28
CDR3: CASSYRLLSMNTEAFF
DNA: TGTGCCAGCAGTTACAGGCTACTCTCAATGAACACTGAAGCTTTCTTT

J: TRBJ2-3
D: NA
size: NA
V: TRBV12-2
CDR3: CASRPSAGGSTDTQYF
DNA: TGTGCAAGTCGCCCATCCGCCGGCGGCAGCACAGATACGCAGTATTTT

J: TRBJ1-5
D: NA
size: NA
V: TRBV25-1
CDR3: CASSGGHRGQPQHF
DNA: TGTGCCAGCAGTGGGGGACATCGAGGCCAGCCCCAGCATTTT

J: TRBJ2-5
D: NA
size: NA
V: TRBV7-8
CDR3: CASSLASMETQYF
DNA: TGTGCCAGCAGCTTAGCATCTATGGAGACCCAGTACTTC

J: TRBJ2-1
D: NA
size: NA
V: TRBV7-2
CDR3: CASSLARAEQFF
DNA: TGTGCCAGCAGCTTAGCTAGAGCTGAGCAGTTCTTC

J: TRBJ2-5
D: TRBD2
size: NA
V: TRBV5-1
CDR3: CASSLQAGGGETQYF
DNA: TGCGCCAGCAGCTTGCAAGCGGGAGGTGGGGAGACCCAGTACTTC

J: TRBJ2-5
D: TRBD1
size: NA
V: TRBV10-3
CDR3: CAISESGTGPQETQYF
DNA: TGTGCCATCAGTGAGTCAGGGACAGGGCCCCAAGAGACCCAGTACTTC